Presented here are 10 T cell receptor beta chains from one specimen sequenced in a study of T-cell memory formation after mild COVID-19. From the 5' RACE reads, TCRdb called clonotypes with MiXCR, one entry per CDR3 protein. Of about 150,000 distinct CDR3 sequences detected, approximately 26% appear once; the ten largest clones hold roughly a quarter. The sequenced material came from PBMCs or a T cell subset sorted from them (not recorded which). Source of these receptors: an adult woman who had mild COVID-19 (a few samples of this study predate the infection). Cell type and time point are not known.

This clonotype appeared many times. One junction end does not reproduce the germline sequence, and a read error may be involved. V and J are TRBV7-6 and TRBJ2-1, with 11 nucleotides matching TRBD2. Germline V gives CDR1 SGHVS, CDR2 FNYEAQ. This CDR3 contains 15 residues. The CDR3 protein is CASSIAGGNYNEQFF. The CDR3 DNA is TGTGCCAGCAGCATAGCGGGAGGGAATTACAATGAGCAGTTCTTC.

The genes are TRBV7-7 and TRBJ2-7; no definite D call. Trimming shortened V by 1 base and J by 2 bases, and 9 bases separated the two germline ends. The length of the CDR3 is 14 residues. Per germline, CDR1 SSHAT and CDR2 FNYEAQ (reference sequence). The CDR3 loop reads CASSLGPGPYEQYF. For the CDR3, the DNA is TGTGCCAGCAGCTTAGGTCCCGGCCCCTACGAGCAGTACTTC. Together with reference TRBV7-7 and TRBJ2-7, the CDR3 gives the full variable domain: GAGVSQSPRYKVTKRGQDVTLRCDPISSHATLYWYQQALGQGPEFLTYFNYEAQPDKSGLPSDRFSAERPEGSISTLTIQRTEQRDSAMYRCASSLGPGPYEQYFGPGTRLTVT.

The CDR3 sequence: CASSLQYLNTEAFF. In DNA, the CDR3 is TGTGCCAGCAGCTTGCAGTATTTGAACACTGAAGCTTTCTTT. The chain uses TRBV6-5 and TRBJ1-1; D not certain. The CDR3 runs 14 residues. Germline CDR1 reads MNHEY; CDR2 reads SVGAGI. Trimming stripped 6 bases from V and 0 bases from J, with 11 bases between.

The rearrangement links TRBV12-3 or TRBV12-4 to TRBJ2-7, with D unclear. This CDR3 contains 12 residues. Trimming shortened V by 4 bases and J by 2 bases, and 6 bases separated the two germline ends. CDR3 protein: CASSSRPYEQYF. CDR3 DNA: TGTGCCAGCAGTTCCCGACCCTACGAGCAGTACTTC.

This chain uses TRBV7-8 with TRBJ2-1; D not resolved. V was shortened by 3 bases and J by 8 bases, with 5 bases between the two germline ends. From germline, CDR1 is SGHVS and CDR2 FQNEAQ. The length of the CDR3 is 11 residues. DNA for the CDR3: TGTGCCAGCAGCTTGACTCATGAGCAGTTCTTC. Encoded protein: CASSLTHEQFF.

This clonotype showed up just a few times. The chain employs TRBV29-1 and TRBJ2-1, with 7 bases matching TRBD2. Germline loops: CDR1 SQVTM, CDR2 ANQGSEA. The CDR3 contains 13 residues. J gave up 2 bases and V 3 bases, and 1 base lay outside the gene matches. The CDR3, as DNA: TGCAGCGTTGAGGGACTAACCTACAATGAGCAGTTCTTC. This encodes CSVEGLTYNEQFF.

The DNA for the CDR3 is TGTGCCAGCAGACAGACTCCGGGACAGGGATCCCACAATGAGCAGTTCTTC. The encoded protein is CASRQTPGQGSHNEQFF. V is TRBV7-6 and J is TRBJ2-1, with TRBD1 matching 9 bases. Germline CDR1 is SGHVS and CDR2 is FNYEAQ. The CDR3 runs 17 residues. The V segment lost 6 bases and the J segment 5 bases; nucleotides outside the gene matches: 14.

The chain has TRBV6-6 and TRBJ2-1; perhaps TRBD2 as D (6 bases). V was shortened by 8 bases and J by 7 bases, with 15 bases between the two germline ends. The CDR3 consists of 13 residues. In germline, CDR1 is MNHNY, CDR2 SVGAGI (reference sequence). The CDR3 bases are TGTGCCAGCTGTGCGGGGCCGGGGAATGAGCAGTTCTTC. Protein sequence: CASCAGPGNEQFF.

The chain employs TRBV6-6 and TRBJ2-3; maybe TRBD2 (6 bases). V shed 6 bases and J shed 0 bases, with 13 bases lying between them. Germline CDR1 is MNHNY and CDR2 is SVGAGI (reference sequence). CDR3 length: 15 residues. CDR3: CASSLAGLSTDTQYF. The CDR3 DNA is TGTGCCAGCAGCCTGGCGGGGCTTAGCACAGATACGCAGTATTTT.

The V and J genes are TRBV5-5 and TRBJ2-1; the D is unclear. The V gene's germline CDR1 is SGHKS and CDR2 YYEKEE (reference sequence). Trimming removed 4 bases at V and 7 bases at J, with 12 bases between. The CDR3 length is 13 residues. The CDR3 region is CASSPPIENEQFF. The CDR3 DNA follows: TGTGCCAGCAGCCCCCCGATTGAGAATGAGCAGTTCTTC.